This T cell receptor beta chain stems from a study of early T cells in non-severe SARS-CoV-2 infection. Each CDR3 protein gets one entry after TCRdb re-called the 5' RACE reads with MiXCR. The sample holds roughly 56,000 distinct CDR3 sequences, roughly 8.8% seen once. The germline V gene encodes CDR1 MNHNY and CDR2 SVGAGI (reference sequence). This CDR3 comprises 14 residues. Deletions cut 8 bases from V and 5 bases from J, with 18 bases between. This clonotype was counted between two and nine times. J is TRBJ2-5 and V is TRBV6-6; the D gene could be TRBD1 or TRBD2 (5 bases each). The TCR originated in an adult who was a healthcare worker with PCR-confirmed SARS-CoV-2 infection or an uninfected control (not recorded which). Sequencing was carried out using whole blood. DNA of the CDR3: TGTGCCAGCTCCCTCCGACTGGGGGTGGAGACCCAGTACTTC. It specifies CASSLRLGVETQYF.